Below, 24 T cell receptor beta chains from the same sample are listed, as sequenced in a study of OX40 agonist ivuxolimab in advanced cancers. TCRdb's copy holds only in-frame clones and misses some; the assay was immunoSEQ multiplex PCR. The sample lists about 82,000 clones, over 85% seen once, with around 0.35% in the top ten. The sequencing used CD4+ or CD8+ T cells sorted from blood, collected in a trial of the OX40 agonist ivuxolimab. Receptors were obtained from an adult with an advanced solid tumor such as melanoma, head and neck, liver or kidney cancer.

The CDR3 DNA follows: TGTGCCAGCTCCCCAAGGGGGACAGAATCCTACGAGCAGTACTTC. This translates into CASSPRGTESYEQYF. This chain uses TRBV18 with TRBJ2-7, with 7 bases that match TRBD1. Germline CDR1 KGHSH, CDR2 LQKENI. The CDR3 spans 15 residues. V shed 6 bases, J shed 1 base, and the junction held 9 bases outside the gene matches.

V usage is TRBV7-2 and J usage is TRBJ1-1; TRBD1 matches 7 bases. V gave up 5 bases and J gave up 1 base; unmatched junction bases: 7. Germline V gene sequence: CDR1 SGHTA, CDR2 FQGNSA. There are 15 residues in the CDR3. The CDR3 loop is CASSPSGQPNTEAFF. The DNA for the CDR3 is TGTGCCAGCAGCCCCTCGGGACAGCCGAACACTGAAGCTTTCTTT.

The rearrangement joins TRBV5-1 to TRBJ2-7, with unresolved D. The length of the CDR3 is 13 residues. CDR1 is SGHRS and CDR2 is YFSETQ in the germline V gene. Trimming pared 0 bases from V and 4 bases from J, leaving 8 bases between. The CDR3: CASSLGSFYEQYF. The CDR3 DNA is TGCGCCAGCAGCTTGGGATCTTTTTACGAGCAGTACTTC.

V and J are TRBV19 and TRBJ2-1; D not certain. V lost 5 bases and J 6 bases, leaving 8 bases between the germline ends. From germline, CDR1 is LNHDA and CDR2 SQIVND (reference sequence). This CDR3 is built from 12 residues. The CDR3 DNA is TGTGCCAGTAGTGGATTGGCCAATGAGCAGTTCTTC. Translating it yields CASSGLANEQFF.

The chain combines TRBV19 with TRBJ2-6; D ambiguous. V was pared by 3 bases and J by 1 base, with 4 bases between. Germline V CDR1 and CDR2: LNHDA, SQIVND (reference sequence). CDR3 length equals 14 residues. CDR3 region: CASSIVSGANVLTF. CDR3 DNA sequence: TGTGCCAGTAGTATCGTGTCTGGGGCCAACGTCCTGACTTTC.

This clone was observed a few times. The V and J genes are TRBV6-1 and TRBJ1-2; 9 bases align to TRBD1. This CDR3 is built from 16 residues. The V gene end was trimmed by 2 bases and the J gene end by 7 bases; junction bases not matched to a gene: 11. Germline V CDR1 and CDR2: MNHNS, SASEGT. The CDR3 protein is CASSENDRGTWGGYTF. CDR3 sequence (DNA): TGTGCCAGCAGTGAAAATGACAGGGGGACATGGGGTGGCTACACCTTC.

V and J are TRBV29-1 and TRBJ2-1; D gene uncertain. Germline loops: CDR1 SQVTM, CDR2 ANQGSEA. The V and J ends lost 5 bases and 8 bases respectively, with 10 bases between them. The CDR3 runs 11 residues. Written as DNA, the CDR3 is TGCAGCGTTACCGATCTGGATGAGCAGTTCTTC. Amino acids: CSVTDLDEQFF.

The chain has TRBV6-6 and TRBJ2-3, with D possibly TRBD2 on 5 matching bases. The CDR3 sequence is 13 residues long. Germline lookup yields CDR1 MNHNY and CDR2 SVGAGI (reference sequence). The CDR3 DNA sequence: TGTGCAGCAGGACTCTTCTTTGGGGATACGCAGTATTTT. As protein: CAAGLFFGDTQYF.

This clone was counted a single time. This rearrangement joins TRBV6-1 to TRBJ1-1; perhaps TRBD1 as D (5 bases). The V gene's germline CDR1 is MNHNS and CDR2 SASEGT. Trimming took 4 bases from V and 1 from J, leaving 13 bases between them. This CDR3 contains 15 residues. As DNA, the CDR3 is TGTGCCAGCAGTGGCGGACGGGGGGGGAACACTGAAGCTTTCTTT. It is translated as CASSGGRGGNTEAFF.

The chain couples TRBV14 to TRBJ2-5, with a tentative D call TRBD2 (5 bases). The V gene lost 4 bases and the J gene lost 5 bases, with 11 bases spanning the gap. This CDR3 region has 13 residues. Looked up from germline, CDR1 is SGHDN and CDR2 is FVKESK. CDR3 protein: CASSPRPGETQYF. The CDR3 region has the DNA TGTGCCAGCAGCCCCAGGCCGGGGGAGACCCAGTACTTC.

The rearrangement links TRBV6-1 to TRBJ1-1, with 8 nucleotides matching TRBD1. V shed 3 bases, J shed 4 bases, and the junction held 4 bases outside the gene matches. CDR1 MNHNS and CDR2 SASEGT come from the germline V gene. This CDR3 is 14 amino acids long. The CDR3, as DNA: TGTGCCAGCAGTGAGCTCGGGACAGGCACTGAAGCTTTCTTT. This gives the protein CASSELGTGTEAFF.

CDR3 coding DNA: TGCAGCGCCACCCGCCCAGGTGAGGCTTTCTTT. Encoded protein: CSATRPGEAFF. This chain joins TRBV29-1 and TRBJ1-1; D is uncertain. The CDR3 has 11 residues. The germline V gene encodes CDR1 SQVTM and CDR2 ANQGSEA. The V end lost 7 bases, the J end lost 11 bases, and 17 bases lay between the germline ends.

This chain links TRBV5-1 with TRBJ2-7; weak D call: TRBD1 (6 bases). The CDR3 contains 15 residues. V shed 3 bases and J shed 0 bases, with 13 bases lying between them. CDR1 and CDR2 from the germline V gene are SGHRS and YFSETQ. The CDR3 nucleotides are TGCGCCAGCAGCTCGGCCGGGACATACTCCTACGAGCAGTACTTC. It translates to CASSSAGTYSYEQYF.

This rearrangement joins TRBV15 to TRBJ2-5, with 11 bases fitting TRBD1. CDR3 length: 16 residues. The germline V gene has CDR1 LNHNV and CDR2 YYDKDF (reference sequence). The V gene end was trimmed by 4 bases and the J gene end by 9 bases; junction bases not matched to a gene: 13. The DNA of the CDR3 is TGTGCCACCAGCATACACGGGACAGGGGGGTGGTGGGCCCAGTACTTC. Translating gives CATSIHGTGGWWAQYF.

This sequence joins TRBV18 and TRBJ2-5; no reliable D call. Looked up from germline, CDR1 is KGHSH and CDR2 is LQKENI. This CDR3 region has 13 residues. V dropped 5 bases and J dropped 0 bases, with 7 bases sitting between them. CDR3 sequence: CASSTGNQETQYF. The CDR3 nucleotides read TGTGCCAGCTCAACTGGGAACCAAGAGACCCAGTACTTC.

The chain couples TRBV21-1 to TRBJ2-7. TRBV21-1 is a listed pseudogene. This CDR3 region has 11 residues. CDR3 region: CASSNSYEQYF. CDR3 DNA sequence: TGTGCCAGCAGCAACTCCTACGAGCAGTACTTC.

The chain employs TRBV14 and TRBJ2-1; tentatively, D is TRBD2 (6 bases). The ends were cut back, 3 bases at V and 2 bases at J, with 14 bases in the middle. This CDR3 is 16 amino acids long. Germline loops: CDR1 SGHDN, CDR2 FVKESK. The CDR3 DNA follows: TGTGCCAGCAGCCATGCCAGCTGGGGGGCCTACAATGAGCAGTTCTTC. This gives the protein CASSHASWGAYNEQFF.

The genes are TRBV4-1 and TRBJ2-2; D is possibly TRBD1 (6 bases). Germline V gene lookup returns CDR1 MGHRA and CDR2 YSYEKL. V lost 0 bases to trimming and J lost 6 bases, with 11 bases between them. CDR3 length equals 15 residues. The CDR3 protein is CASSQDNRVAGELFF. In nucleotides, the CDR3 is TGCGCCAGCAGCCAAGATAACAGGGTAGCCGGGGAGCTGTTTTTT.

This chain uses TRBV12-2 with TRBJ2-5; TRBD1, as called in the table, went unchecked against the DNA. TRBV12-2 represents a pseudogene. The CDR3 is made up of 14 amino acids. CDR3 region: CASRNGQVEETQYF. The CDR3, as DNA: TGTGCAAGTCGCAACGGACAGGTTGAAGAGACCCAGTACTTC.

The rearrangement joins TRBV6-1 to TRBJ1-4, with D possibly TRBD1 on 6 matching bases. Germline CDR1 and CDR2: MNHNS and SASEGT. The CDR3 sequence is 14 residues long. Trimming took off 3 bases at V and 8 bases at J, with 13 bases between the two ends. DNA of the CDR3: TGTGCCAGCAGTGAGCGGGGGCGCGGCGAAAAACTGTTTTTT. Encoded protein: CASSERGRGEKLFF.

J is TRBJ1-5 and V is TRBV10-3; no definite D call. The CDR3 is 16 amino acids. Looked up from germline, CDR1 is ENHRY and CDR2 is SYGVKD. Trimming cost V 4 bases and J 0 bases, with 13 bases left between them. This CDR3 reads CAISVTSQNSNQPQHF. The CDR3 nucleotides read TGTGCCATCAGTGTTACATCTCAAAATAGCAATCAGCCCCAGCATTTT.

This chain joins TRBV29-1 and TRBJ1-1; possibly TRBD1 for D (5 bases). CDR3 length: 14 residues. The germline V and J ends were trimmed by 8 bases and 0 bases, with 16 bases remaining between them. Per the germline V gene, CDR1 is SQVTM and CDR2 is ANQGSEA. The CDR3 here is CSPYEGTLNTEAFF. CDR3 DNA sequence: TGCAGCCCCTACGAGGGGACCCTGAACACTGAAGCTTTCTTT.

The V call is TRBV9, the J call TRBJ2-3; no clear D. CDR3 length equals 13 residues. The V gene's germline CDR1 is SGDLS and CDR2 YYNGEE. Trimming took 0 bases from V and 3 from J, leaving 5 bases between them. CDR3 sequence reads: CASSVALTDTQYF. CDR3 in DNA: TGTGCCAGCAGCGTAGCGTTGACAGATACGCAGTATTTT.

The chain is built from TRBV5-1 and TRBJ2-2; TRBD2 aligns across 7 bases. The V gene end was trimmed by 1 base and the J gene end by 1 base; junction bases not matched to a gene: 4. In germline, CDR1 is SGHRS, CDR2 YFSETQ. This CDR3 has 16 amino acids. CDR3 protein: CASSLLSGGNTGELFF. CDR3 nucleotides: TGCGCCAGCAGCTTGCTTTCGGGGGGGAACACCGGGGAGCTGTTTTTT.